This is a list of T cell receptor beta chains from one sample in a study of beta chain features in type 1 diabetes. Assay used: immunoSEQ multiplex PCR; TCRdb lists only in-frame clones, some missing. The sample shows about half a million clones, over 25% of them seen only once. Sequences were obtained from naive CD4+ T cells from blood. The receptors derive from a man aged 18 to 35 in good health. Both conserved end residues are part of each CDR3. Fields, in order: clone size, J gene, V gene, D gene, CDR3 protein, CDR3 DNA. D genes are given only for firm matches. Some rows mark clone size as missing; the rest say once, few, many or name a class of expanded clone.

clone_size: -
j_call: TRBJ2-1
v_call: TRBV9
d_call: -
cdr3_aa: CASSVQVVSYNEQFF
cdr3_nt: TGTGCCAGCAGCGTACAGGTAGTCTCCTACAATGAGCAGTTCTTC

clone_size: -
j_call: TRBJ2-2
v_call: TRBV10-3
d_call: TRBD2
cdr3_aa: CAISEFGLAGVGTGELFF
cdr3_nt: TGTGCCATCAGTGAGTTCGGACTAGCGGGAGTTGGTACCGGGGAGCTGTTTTTT

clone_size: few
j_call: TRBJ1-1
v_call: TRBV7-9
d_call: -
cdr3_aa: CASRPHRNTEAFF
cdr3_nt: TGTGCCAGCAGACCGCACAGGAACACTGAAGCTTTCTTT

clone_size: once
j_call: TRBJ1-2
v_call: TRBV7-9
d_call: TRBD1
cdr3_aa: CASSLQGIGYTF
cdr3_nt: TGTGCCAGCAGCCTACAGGGGATCGGCTACACCTTC

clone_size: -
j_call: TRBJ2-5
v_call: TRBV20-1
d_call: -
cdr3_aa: CSVWRETQYF
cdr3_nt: TGCAGTGTATGGCGGGAGACCCAGTACTTC

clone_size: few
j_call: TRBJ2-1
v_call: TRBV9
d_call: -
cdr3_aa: CASSVAGYNEQFF
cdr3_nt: TGTGCCAGCAGCGTAGCTGGCTACAATGAGCAGTTCTTC

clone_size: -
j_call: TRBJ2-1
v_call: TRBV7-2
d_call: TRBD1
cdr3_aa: CASSLLQGVEQFF
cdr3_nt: TGTGCCAGCAGCTTATTACAGGGGGTTGAGCAGTTCTTC

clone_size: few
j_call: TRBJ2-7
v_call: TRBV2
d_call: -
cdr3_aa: CASLTPDRSYEQYF
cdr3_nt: TGTGCCAGCCTAACACCAGACCGGTCCTACGAGCAGTACTTC

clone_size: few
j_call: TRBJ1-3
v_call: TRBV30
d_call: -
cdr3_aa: CAWINSGNTIYF
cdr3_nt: TGTGCCTGGATCAACTCTGGAAACACCATATATTTT

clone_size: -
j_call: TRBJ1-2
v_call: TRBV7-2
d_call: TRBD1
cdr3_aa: CASSPSRGLGYTF
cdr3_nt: TGTGCCAGCAGTCCTAGCAGGGGGCTTGGCTACACCTTC

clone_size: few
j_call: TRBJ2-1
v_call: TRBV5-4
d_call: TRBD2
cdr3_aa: CASSPRGSAGDEQFF
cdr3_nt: TGTGCCAGCAGCCCTCGAGGTAGCGCGGGGGATGAGCAGTTCTTC

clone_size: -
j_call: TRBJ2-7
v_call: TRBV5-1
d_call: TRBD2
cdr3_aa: CASSHPGGASSYEQYF
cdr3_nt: TGCGCCAGCAGCCACCCGGGAGGCGCGAGCTCCTACGAGCAGTACTTC

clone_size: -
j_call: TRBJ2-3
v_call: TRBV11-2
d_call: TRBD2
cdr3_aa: CASSQLGRSDTQYF
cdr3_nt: TGTGCCAGCAGCCAGCTCGGGAGGTCAGATACGCAGTATTTT

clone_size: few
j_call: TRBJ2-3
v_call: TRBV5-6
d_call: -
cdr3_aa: CASSLAVSTDTQYF
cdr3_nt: TGTGCCAGCAGCTTGGCCGTTAGCACAGATACGCAGTATTTT

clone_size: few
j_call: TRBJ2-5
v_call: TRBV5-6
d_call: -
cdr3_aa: CASRRRRQETQYF
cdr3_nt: TGTGCCAGCAGGCGTCGGAGACAAGAGACCCAGTACTTC

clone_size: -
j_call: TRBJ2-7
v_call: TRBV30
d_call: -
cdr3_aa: CAWNIGQYEQYF
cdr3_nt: TGTGCCTGGAATATCGGACAGTACGAGCAGTACTTC

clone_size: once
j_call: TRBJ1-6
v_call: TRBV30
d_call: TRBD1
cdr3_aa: CAWSKDRANSPLHF
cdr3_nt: TGTGCCTGGAGCAAAGACAGGGCGAATTCACCCCTCCACTTT

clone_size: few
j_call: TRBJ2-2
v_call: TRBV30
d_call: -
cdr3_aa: CAWSRLLNTGELFF
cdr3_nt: TGTGCCTGGAGCCGACTACTTAACACCGGGGAGCTGTTTTTT

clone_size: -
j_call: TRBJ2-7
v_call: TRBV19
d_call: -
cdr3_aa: CASSTLDGSYEQYF
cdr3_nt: TGTGCCAGTAGTACCTTGGACGGCTCCTACGAGCAGTACTTC

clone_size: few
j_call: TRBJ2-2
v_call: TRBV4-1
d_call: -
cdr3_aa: CASSQASLGTGELFF
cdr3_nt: TGCGCCAGCAGCCAAGCTTCCTTGGGCACCGGGGAGCTGTTTTTT

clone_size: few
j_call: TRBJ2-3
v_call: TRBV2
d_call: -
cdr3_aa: CASSEVGSSTDTQYF
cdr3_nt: TGTGCCAGCAGTGAAGTGGGGTCTAGCACAGATACGCAGTATTTT

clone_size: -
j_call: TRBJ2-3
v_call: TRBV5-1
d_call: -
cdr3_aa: CASSVTGTKDTQYF
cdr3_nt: TGCGCCAGCAGCGTGACAGGGACTAAAGATACGCAGTATTTT

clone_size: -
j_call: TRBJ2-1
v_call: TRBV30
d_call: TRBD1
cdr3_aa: CAWSGWTGMGYNEQFF
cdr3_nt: TGTGCCTGGAGTGGTTGGACAGGGATGGGCTACAATGAGCAGTTCTTC

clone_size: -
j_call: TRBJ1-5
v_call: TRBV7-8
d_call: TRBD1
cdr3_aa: CASSKDRVTGQPQHF
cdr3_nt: TGTGCCAGCAGCAAGGACAGGGTCACAGGACAGCCCCAGCATTTT

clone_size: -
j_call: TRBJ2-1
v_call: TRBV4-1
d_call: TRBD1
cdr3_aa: CASSQPENRGPYNEQFF
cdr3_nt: TGCGCCAGCAGCCAACCCGAAAACAGGGGGCCCTACAATGAGCAGTTCTTC

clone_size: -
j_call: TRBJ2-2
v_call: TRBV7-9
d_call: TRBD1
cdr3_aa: CAGAGTGNTGELFF
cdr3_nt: TGTGCTGGGGCCGGGACAGGGAACACCGGGGAGCTGTTTTTT

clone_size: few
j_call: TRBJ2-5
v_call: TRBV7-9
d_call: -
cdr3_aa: CASSPRQRQETQYF
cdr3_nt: TGTGCCAGCAGCCCTAGACAGCGACAAGAGACCCAGTACTTC

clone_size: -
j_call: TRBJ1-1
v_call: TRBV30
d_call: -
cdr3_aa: CAWSVYMLNTEAFF
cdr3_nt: TGTGCCTGGAGTGTATACATGCTGAACACTGAAGCTTTCTTT

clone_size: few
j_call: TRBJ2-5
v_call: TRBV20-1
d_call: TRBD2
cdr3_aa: CSAGRAETQYF
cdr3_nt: TGCAGTGCAGGGAGGGCAGAGACCCAGTACTTC

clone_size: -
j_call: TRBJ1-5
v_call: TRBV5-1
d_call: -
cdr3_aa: CASSLEGGNYQPQHF
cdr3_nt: TGCGCCAGCAGCTTGGAAGGGGGGAACTATCAGCCCCAGCATTTT